This entry is about one T cell receptor beta chain. Its target is not known. The sample originates from a study of T cells after yellow fever vaccination. Background on the study: SMART-Seq v4 Ultra Low Input prepared the low-cell-number fractions.

Researchers made TCR cDNA using 5'RACE template switching, and this step added a universal primer site and UMIs. TCRdb processed the 5' RACE reads anew with MiXCR; each CDR3 protein has one entry. Here the sample spans under 400,000 distinct CDR3 sequences, around 12% being singletons. Germline V lookup: CDR1 DFQATT, CDR2 SNEGSKA (reference sequence). The V segment lost 4 bases and the J segment 1 base; nucleotides outside the gene matches: 8. The CDR3 runs to 17 residues. General study points: The secondary response was weaker, and its peak arrived faster, on day 5 versus 15.

This TCR was sampled from a man in his late teens or twenties who received the YFV17D yellow fever vaccine. The specimen comprised CD4+ T cells sorted from PBMCs, sampled 15 days after the yellow fever booster vaccination. The V gene is TRBV20-1, the J gene TRBJ2-2; 11 nucleotides align to TRBD1. Here the CDR3 reads CSATFRDRGWNTGELFF. The CDR3 nucleotides read TGCAGTGCTACCTTCCGGGACAGGGGGTGGAACACCGGGGAGCTGTTTTTT.